These T cell receptor beta chains were read from a single sample in a study of T-cell reconstitution after alpha-beta-depleted transplantation in children. Each CDR3 protein gets one entry after TCRdb re-called the PCR reads with MiXCR. This table holds about 200,000 distinct CDR3 sequences, approximately 6.8% found once. Source: PBMCs, taken before TCRalphabeta/CD19-depleted stem cell transplant. The receptors were sampled from a girl less than two years old with combined immunodeficiency, due to receive a stem cell transplant. CDR3s include the opening cysteine and the closing phenylalanine or tryptophan. The D gene is left open where the match is weak. Clone size is shown for a subset of rows, as once, few, many or a class of expanded clone.

J gene: TRBJ2-1; D gene: TRBD2; V gene: TRBV14; clone size: many; CDR3 protein: CASRLGRENNEQFF; CDR3 DNA: TGTGCCAGCAGGCTAGGGCGGGAGAACAATGAGCAGTTCTTC
J gene: TRBJ2-7; D gene: NA; V gene: TRBV14; clone size: many; CDR3 protein: CASSGLDGVYEQYF; CDR3 DNA: TGTGCCAGCAGCGGTTTGGACGGGGTCTACGAGCAGTACTTC
J gene: TRBJ2-7; D gene: NA; V gene: TRBV4-2; clone size: many; CDR3 protein: CASSQDPLTGKTYEQYF; CDR3 DNA: TGTGCCAGCAGCCAAGATCCCCTCACAGGGAAAACCTACGAGCAGTACTTC
J gene: TRBJ2-3; D gene: NA; V gene: TRBV2; clone size: many; CDR3 protein: CASSDWPPPNTDTQYF; CDR3 DNA: TGTGCCAGCAGTGACTGGCCCCCTCCCAACACAGATACGCAGTATTTT
J gene: TRBJ2-2; D gene: NA; V gene: TRBV2; clone size: many; CDR3 protein: CASSDPGDAGELFF; CDR3 DNA: TGTGCCAGCAGTGACCCAGGGGACGCCGGGGAGCTGTTTTTT
J gene: TRBJ2-3; D gene: NA; V gene: TRBV20-1; clone size: NA; CDR3 protein: CSASHTWDPYTDTQYF; CDR3 DNA: TGCAGTGCTAGCCATACGTGGGACCCCTACACAGATACGCAGTATTTT
J gene: TRBJ2-7; D gene: TRBD2; V gene: TRBV7-6; clone size: many; CDR3 protein: CASSHLAGPYEQYF; CDR3 DNA: TGTGCCAGCAGCCATCTAGCGGGCCCCTACGAGCAGTACTTC
J gene: TRBJ2-3; D gene: NA; V gene: TRBV6-1; clone size: many; CDR3 protein: CASSLTTSGTDTQYF; CDR3 DNA: TGTGCCAGCAGTCTTACTACCTCGGGCACAGATACGCAGTATTTT
J gene: TRBJ2-7; D gene: TRBD2; V gene: TRBV20-1; clone size: many; CDR3 protein: CSAHQLAGVYEQYF; CDR3 DNA: TGCAGTGCGCATCAACTAGCGGGAGTTTACGAGCAGTACTTC
J gene: TRBJ1-5; D gene: NA; V gene: TRBV29-1; clone size: few; CDR3 protein: CSVEVGSDQPQHF; CDR3 DNA: TGCAGCGTAGAAGTGGGGAGCGATCAGCCCCAGCATTTT
J gene: TRBJ2-1; D gene: NA; V gene: TRBV24-1; clone size: many; CDR3 protein: CATSEQTGSYNEQFF; CDR3 DNA: TGTGCCACCAGTGAACAGACAGGTTCCTACAATGAGCAGTTCTTC
J gene: TRBJ2-7; D gene: NA; V gene: TRBV9; clone size: many; CDR3 protein: CASSVASQGGEQYF; CDR3 DNA: TGTGCCAGCAGCGTAGCATCCCAGGGCGGCGAGCAGTACTTC
J gene: TRBJ1-4; D gene: NA; V gene: TRBV5-1; clone size: many; CDR3 protein: CASSLLRGTNEKLFF; CDR3 DNA: TGCGCCAGCAGCTTGCTAAGAGGGACTAATGAAAAACTGTTTTTT
J gene: TRBJ2-1; D gene: TRBD1; V gene: TRBV9; clone size: many; CDR3 protein: CASSMGTGLNNEQFF; CDR3 DNA: TGTGCCAGCAGCATGGGGACAGGGTTGAACAATGAGCAGTTCTTC
J gene: TRBJ2-7; D gene: NA; V gene: TRBV7-8; clone size: many; CDR3 protein: CASSLAGRSLSYEQYF; CDR3 DNA: TGTGCCAGCAGCTTAGCAGGGCGGTCCCTCTCCTACGAGCAGTACTTC
J gene: TRBJ2-5; D gene: NA; V gene: TRBV12-3/TRBV12-4; clone size: many; CDR3 protein: CASSPTGEETQYF; CDR3 DNA: TGTGCCAGCAGTCCCACGGGGGAAGAGACCCAGTACTTC
J gene: TRBJ2-7; D gene: NA; V gene: TRBV4-3; clone size: many; CDR3 protein: CASSPTNRAYEQYF; CDR3 DNA: TGCGCCAGCAGCCCGACGAACAGGGCCTACGAGCAGTACTTC
J gene: TRBJ2-2; D gene: NA; V gene: TRBV7-6; clone size: many; CDR3 protein: CASSLISGIPGELFF; CDR3 DNA: TGTGCCAGCAGCTTAATCTCAGGGATCCCCGGGGAGCTGTTTTTT
J gene: TRBJ1-4; D gene: TRBD1; V gene: TRBV12-3/TRBV12-4; clone size: many; CDR3 protein: CASSLNRGGEKLFF; CDR3 DNA: TGTGCCAGCAGTTTAAACAGGGGTGGCGAAAAACTGTTTTTT
J gene: TRBJ2-3; D gene: TRBD1; V gene: TRBV7-3; clone size: many; CDR3 protein: CASSFGQGADTQYF; CDR3 DNA: TGTGCCAGCAGCTTCGGACAGGGGGCGGATACGCAGTATTTT
J gene: TRBJ2-7; D gene: NA; V gene: TRBV7-9; clone size: many; CDR3 protein: CASSLRGTVKNSKYEQYF; CDR3 DNA: TGTGCCAGCAGCTTAAGGGGAACAGTCAAAAACTCGAAGTACGAGCAGTACTTC
J gene: TRBJ2-5; D gene: NA; V gene: TRBV7-9; clone size: few; CDR3 protein: CASRLPGQKKETQYF; CDR3 DNA: TGTGCCAGCAGATTACCGGGACAAAAGAAAGAGACCCAGTACTTC
J gene: TRBJ2-2; D gene: NA; V gene: TRBV4-3; clone size: many; CDR3 protein: CASSQDRWSGELFF; CDR3 DNA: TGCGCCAGCAGCCAAGATCGGTGGTCCGGGGAGCTGTTTTTT
J gene: TRBJ1-5; D gene: TRBD1; V gene: TRBV12-3/TRBV12-4; clone size: many; CDR3 protein: CASSLARTGDQPQHF; CDR3 DNA: TGTGCCAGCAGTTTAGCGAGGACAGGGGATCAGCCCCAGCATTTT
J gene: TRBJ2-7; D gene: NA; V gene: TRBV20-1; clone size: many; CDR3 protein: CSAEGRPTYEQYF; CDR3 DNA: TGCAGTGCGGAAGGGCGCCCGACCTACGAGCAGTACTTC
J gene: TRBJ2-2; D gene: TRBD2; V gene: TRBV7-6; clone size: many; CDR3 protein: CASSPLLAGDAGELFF; CDR3 DNA: TGTGCCAGCAGCCCGCTACTAGCGGGAGATGCCGGGGAGCTGTTTTTT
J gene: TRBJ2-7; D gene: TRBD1; V gene: TRBV6-1; clone size: NA; CDR3 protein: CASTKTGLDEQYF; CDR3 DNA: TGTGCCAGCACCAAGACAGGGCTCGACGAGCAGTACTTC
J gene: TRBJ2-1; D gene: NA; V gene: TRBV9; clone size: few; CDR3 protein: CASSPALKVWNEQFF; CDR3 DNA: TGTGCCAGCAGCCCCGCGTTGAAGGTTTGGAATGAGCAGTTCTTC
J gene: TRBJ2-7; D gene: TRBD2; V gene: TRBV4-1; clone size: NA; CDR3 protein: CASSPARLAGAYEQYF; CDR3 DNA: TGCGCCAGCAGCCCGGCGCGGCTAGCGGGAGCCTACGAGCAGTACTTC
J gene: TRBJ1-1; D gene: NA; V gene: TRBV12-3/TRBV12-4; clone size: few; CDR3 protein: CASSLGTLWEAFF; CDR3 DNA: TGTGCCAGCAGCCTAGGGACCCTCTGGGAAGCTTTCTTT
J gene: TRBJ2-1; D gene: NA; V gene: TRBV20-1; clone size: few; CDR3 protein: CCARVYEPRTPGESDEQFF; CDR3 DNA: TGCTGTGCTAGAGTGTATGAGCCTAGGACCCCGGGGGAATCGGATGAGCAGTTCTTC